This section outlines one TCR beta chain sequence together with its context. TCRdb fed the RT-PCR reads into MiXCR, producing one record per CDR3 protein. In the table there are more than 150,000 distinct CDR3 sequences, around two fifths of which are singletons. The data stem from a study of patients and donors after allogeneic stem cell transplantation. Germline assignment: CDR1 LGHNA and CDR2 YNFKEQ. V was trimmed by 1 base and J by 1 base, leaving 7 bases between them. The length of the CDR3 is 14 residues. The chain uses TRBV4-2 and TRBJ1-1; D is ambiguous. The origin of this receptor is a human donor who was either an allogeneic HSCT recipient or a stem cell or donor lymphocyte infusion donor (not recorded which). It is not recorded whose cells these are; they may come from a transplant donor. Sequencing was performed on blood, either unsorted or a sorted T cell fraction (not recorded which). The CDR3: CASSQGRQNTEAFF. The CDR3 nucleotides read TGTGCCAGCAGCCAAGGGCGTCAGAACACTGAAGCTTTCTTT.